Sequencing of this T cell receptor beta chain was carried out in a study of blood T cell repertoires in COVID-19 (dated by TCRdb to the early 2020s). In the study overall: Samples from collaborators originated in the United States, Italy and Spain and spanned both the acute and convalescent phases of COVID-19. The material from the prospective study consisted of cDNA or gDNA derived from T cells, B-cell-depleted T cells, or PBMCs. The repertoires were released in a freely available public database intended as a resource for research on the immune response to SARS-CoV-2. Samples came from the ongoing ImmuneRACE study (first 160 participants) plus 1,254 subjects from 6 global collaborators. Sample metadata almost always included a de-identified subject ID, COVID-19 status, age in years and sex. Where available, HLA class I and class II types were obtained from metadata supplied by the sample provider rather than from assay-based typing. The dataset comprised deeply sampled blood TCRbeta repertoires from subjects exposed to, actively infected with, or recovered from COVID-19.

TCRbeta CDR3 regions were amplified from genomic DNA using the immunoSEQ Assay, a bias-controlled multiplex PCR. Per the authors' processing: The number of nucleated cells in each sample was estimated by amplification of reference gene primers within the assay. To quantify the absolute abundance of each unique TCRbeta CDR3 rearrangement, sequence reads were collapsed and filtered. For each sample, productive Simpson clonality was calculated as the square root of Simpson's diversity index over productive rearrangements. TCRdb retrieved this table from immuneACCESS and kept in-frame rearrangements only. Not all clones are present; in checked studies, unresolved V genes account for under half, and no reason is known for the remainder. The DNA was the basis for D and trimming; V, J and clone size are from that table. The sample table contains roughly 38,000 clones; only one count was recorded for approximately 89% of them. Of the sample, 2% to 2.5% falls within the top ten clones.

Points the paper makes about the study in general: The amount of clinical and demographic metadata varied by source and participant and was provided uncurated.

Each collaborating institution followed its own protocols to collect whole blood in K2EDTA tubes. For TCRbeta analysis, collaborators shipped samples as frozen whole blood, isolated PBMCs, or DNA extracted from either of those sample types. V sheds 6 bases and J sheds 3 bases, leaving 14 bases between their ends. CDR3 length: 14 amino acids, cysteine to phenylalanine. Solely the CDR3 DNA is kept, with 42 bases framed from the first base. CDR1 and CDR2, looked up from the germline V gene (reference sequence), are LNHDA and SQIVND. To note about this clone: No cognate antigen has been identified for it. Base qualities are not recorded, but no much larger clone differs from it by a single base.

The rearranged chain carries TRBV19 and TRBJ1-1; the best D guess is TRBD1, with 5 bases matching. The clonotype was recovered from a man between 50 and 59 years old with active COVID-19. The sample taken for sequencing was peripheral blood. The CDR3 protein: CASSRDGGDTEAFF. The sequence in DNA is TGTGCCAGTAGCCGGGACGGGGGGGACACTGAAGCTTTCTTT. The CDR3 plus the reference TRBV19 and TRBJ1-1 genes for the other parts give the full variable domain: DGGITQSPKYLFRKEGQNVTLSCEQNLNHDAMYWYRQDPGQGLRLIYYSQIVNDFQKGDIAEGYSVSREKKESFPLTVTSAQKNPTAFYLCASSRDGGDTEAFFGQGTRLTVV.